The clone carrying this T cell receptor beta chain was counted between two and nine times. Its antigen is undetermined. This entry belongs to a study of cytomegalovirus exposure and HLA in healthy donors. General study points: Several of the most significant clusters appeared, in a later analysis, to be linked to common viral pathogens. Clonal expansion was found to be greater in HLA-associated TCR beta chains than in equally common others in a later analysis.

The PCR was carried out with 60 Vbeta primers and 13 Jbeta primers. Clones were sequenced by immunoSEQ multiplex PCR, and TCRdb holds only the in-frame ones, with some missing. The profile shows under 200,000 clones, about three quarters of them singletons. This sequence was found in a man aged 35 to 55 in good health and CMV-seronegative. Sequences were obtained from PBMCs.

Here the CDR3 reads CASSSAGRANEKLFF. In DNA form, the CDR3 reads TGTGCCAGCAGCTCGGCGGGAAGGGCTAATGAAAAACTGTTTTTT. The rearrangement joins TRBV5-4 to TRBJ1-4; no clear D. V was cut by 3 bases and J by 3 bases, with 12 bases left in between. The CDR3 has 15 amino acids. The germline gives CDR1 SGHNT, CDR2 YYREEE (reference sequence).